This T cell receptor (beta chain) was sequenced in a study of blood T cell repertoires in COVID-19. Libraries were prepared by immunoSEQ multiplex PCR; TCRdb keeps only in-frame clonotypes and omits some of them. The sample yields hundreds of thousands of clones, under 95% seen once. CDR3 size: 16 residues. The V end was cut by 2 bases, the J end by 0 bases, with 11 bases between. Germline V gene data show CDR1 as MNHNS and CDR2 as SASEGT. Cohorts were based on clinical histories the participants reported. This clonotype originated in a man between 60 and 75 years old who had recovered from COVID-19. Sequences were obtained from PBMCs or T cells enriched from blood (not recorded which). The chain joins TRBV6-1 to TRBJ1-5; D is undetermined. CDR3 sequence reads: CASSELRHYSNQPQHF. The CDR3 region has the DNA TGTGCCAGCAGTGAACTGCGGCATTATAGCAATCAGCCCCAGCATTTT.